Below, 10 T cell receptor beta chains from the same sample are listed, as sequenced in a study of blood T cell repertoires in COVID-19. Assay used: immunoSEQ multiplex PCR; TCRdb lists only in-frame clones, some missing. The table shows 250,000 to 350,000 clones, with about nine tenths occurring only once. The sequencing sample was made of peripheral blood. These receptors all stem from a man aged 18 to 29 with active or convalescent COVID-19.

V gene TRBV7-8 combines with J gene TRBJ1-5; TRBD1 matches 7 bases. After removal of 5 bases from V and 2 bases from J, the junction contained 3 bases not matched to a gene. Germline values: CDR1 SGHVS, CDR2 FQNEAQ. CDR3 length: 14 amino acids. CDR3 DNA sequence: TGTGCCAGCAGCCAGACAGGGCGCAATCAGCCCCAGCATTTT. This gives the protein CASSQTGRNQPQHF.

This rearrangement joins TRBV4-1 to TRBJ2-3; D uncertain. The CDR3 totals 13 residues. Trimming removed 3 bases at V and 6 bases at J, with 10 bases between. Germline V CDR1 and CDR2: MGHRA, YSYEKL. The CDR3 loop reads CASSHLYRDTQYF. As DNA, the CDR3 is TGCGCCAGCAGCCACCTCTACCGGGATACGCAGTATTTT.

This clone was seen only once. The rearrangement links TRBV13 to TRBJ2-1; a possible D gene is TRBD2 (5 bases). The CDR3 is 12 amino acids. CDR1 PRHDT and CDR2 FYEKMQ come from the germline V gene (reference sequence). Trimming removed 5 bases from V and 3 bases from J, with 5 bases in between. The CDR3 reads CASSRDYNEQFF. Written as DNA, the CDR3 is TGTGCCAGCAGCCGGGACTACAATGAGCAGTTCTTC.

J is TRBJ1-4 and V is TRBV2, with 9 bases aligning to TRBD1. The V gene end was trimmed by 5 bases and the J gene end by 0 bases; junction bases not matched to a gene: 1. The CDR3 runs to 15 residues. The germline V gene has CDR1 SNHLY and CDR2 FYNNEI. The CDR3 nucleotides are TGTGCCAGCAGTAGACAGGGGGCAACTAATGAAAAACTGTTTTTT. As protein: CASSRQGATNEKLFF.

The V and J genes are TRBV25-1 and TRBJ1-3, with a weak D call TRBD1 (6 bases). The CDR3 consists of 14 residues. V was cut by 10 bases and J by 0 bases, with 13 bases left in between. The germline CDR1 and CDR2 sequences are MGHDK and SYGVNS. The CDR3 region has the DNA TGTGCCACCATGGACAGTTACTCTGGAAACACCATATATTTT. Amino acids: CATMDSYSGNTIYF. The full variable domain, completed using reference TRBV25-1 and TRBJ1-3, is EADIYQTPRYLVIGTGKKITLECSQTMGHDKMYWYQQDPGMELHLIHYSYGVNSTEKGDLSSESTVSRIRTEHFPLTLESARPSHTSQYLCATMDSYSGNTIYFGEGSWLTVV.

V usage is TRBV2 and J usage is TRBJ2-1; D call uncertain. Germline V gene sequence: CDR1 SNHLY, CDR2 FYNNEI. This CDR3 spans 15 amino acids. The V and J ends lost 8 bases and 1 base respectively, with 15 bases between them. In nucleotides, the CDR3 is TGTGCCAGCGTCCTAGAAGGCGCATCCTACAATGAGCAGTTCTTC. Translated: CASVLEGASYNEQFF.

The chain carries TRBV7-2 and TRBJ1-2, with 10 bases fitting TRBD1. V shed 4 bases and J 6 bases; nucleotides not matched to a gene: 5. Per the germline V gene, CDR1 is SGHTA and CDR2 is FQGNSA. This CDR3 is 14 amino acids long. The CDR3 bases are TGTGCCAGCAGCTATTCCGGGACAGGGGATGGCTACACCTTC. Protein: CASSYSGTGDGYTF.

This chain uses TRBV21-1 with TRBJ1-1. TRBV21-1 is recorded as a pseudogene. This CDR3 region has 16 residues. CDR3: CASSKGERTANTEAFF. DNA for the CDR3: TGTGCCAGCAGCAAAGGTGAGCGGACCGCGAACACTGAAGCTTTCTTT.

The chain joins TRBV7-9 to TRBJ2-1, with 7 nucleotides matching TRBD1. The CDR3 has 16 amino acids. Germline V lookup: CDR1 SEHNR, CDR2 FQNEAQ (reference sequence). V was clipped by 3 bases and J by 3 bases; unmatched bases: 8. The CDR3 protein is CASSFPGTEDYNEQFF. Written as DNA, the CDR3 is TGTGCCAGCAGCTTCCCCGGGACAGAAGACTACAATGAGCAGTTCTTC. Together with reference TRBV7-9 and TRBJ2-1, the CDR3 gives the full variable domain: DTGVSQNPRHKITKRGQNVTFRCDPISEHNRLYWYRQTLGQGPEFLTYFQNEAQLEKSRLLSDRFSAERPKGSFSTLEIQRTEQGDSAMYLCASSFPGTEDYNEQFFGPGTRLTVL.

The V call is TRBV20-1, the J call TRBJ2-3; the match to TRBD2 covers 9 bases. V was pared by 3 bases and J by 5 bases, with 12 bases of the junction left unmatched. CDR1 and CDR2 (germline): DFQATT, SNEGSKA (reference sequence). The CDR3 extends over 16 amino acids. Here the CDR3 reads CSASLGLAGGLDTQYF. In DNA form, the CDR3 reads TGCAGTGCTAGTCTGGGACTAGCAGGAGGTTTAGATACGCAGTATTTT.